One and the same sample provided the 21 T cell receptor beta chains below, sequenced in a study of blood T cell repertoires in COVID-19. Assay: immunoSEQ multiplex PCR; the TCRdb copy retains only in-frame clones and omits some. The table shows approximately 52,000 clones, with over 75% occurring only once. The sequenced sample was peripheral blood. These receptors were taken from a human donor in a cohort sampled during active COVID-19.

V is TRBV4-2 and J is TRBJ2-7; 8 bases map to TRBD1. The CDR3 is 15 amino acids. J lost 7 bases, V lost 1 base, and 9 bases had no gene match. Germline CDR1 LGHNA, CDR2 YNFKEQ. The CDR3 sequence: CASSQGQGFDGEQYF. As DNA, the CDR3 is TGTGCCAGCAGCCAAGGACAGGGGTTTGATGGTGAGCAGTACTTC.

This rearrangement joins TRBV5-4 to TRBJ2-3, with 8 bases lining up with TRBD2. Trimming cost V 0 bases and J 0 bases; bases outside gene matches: 3. The CDR3 contains 16 residues. In germline, CDR1 is SGHNT, CDR2 YYREEE (reference sequence). CDR3: CASSLDPSGSTDTQYF. The DNA for the CDR3 is TGTGCCAGCAGCTTGGATCCTAGCGGGAGCACAGATACGCAGTATTTT.

The V and J genes are TRBV6-1 and TRBJ2-3; D is perhaps TRBD2 (5 bases). From germline, CDR1 is MNHNS and CDR2 SASEGT. CDR3 length: 15 amino acids. The V end was cut by 2 bases, the J end by 1 base, with 10 bases between. As DNA, the CDR3 is TGTGCCAGCAGTGAACTCGGGGTCCGCACAGATACGCAGTATTTT. Its protein is CASSELGVRTDTQYF.

The chain employs TRBV11-2 and TRBJ2-1; 9 bases are a match to TRBD1. The CDR3 is 15 residues long. The germline V gene encodes CDR1 SGHAT and CDR2 FQNNGV. The V gene end was trimmed by 5 bases and the J gene end by 6 bases; junction bases not matched to a gene: 8. CDR3 sequence reads: CASSPGQGMSNEQFF. For the CDR3, the DNA is TGTGCCAGCAGCCCTGGACAGGGGATGAGCAATGAGCAGTTCTTC.

The sample holds one count of this clone. The chain joins TRBV3-1 (or the pseudogene TRBV3-2) to TRBJ1-6, with 9 bases matching TRBD1. Germline values: CDR1 LGHDT, CDR2 YNNKEL (reference sequence). The CDR3 length is 15 residues. With 3 bases clipped from V and 6 bases from J, the junction kept 3 bases outside the gene matches. CDR3 nucleotides: TGTGCCAGCAGCCACGGGGGACAGGGTAATTCACCCCTCCACTTT. It encodes CASSHGGQGNSPLHF.

V usage is TRBV5-4 and J usage is TRBJ2-7; 14 nucleotides align to TRBD2. The CDR3 is 14 amino acids. The ends lost 0 bases at V and 7 bases at J; junction bases unmatched: 0. Germline CDR1 reads SGHNT; CDR2 reads YYREEE (reference sequence). CDR3 region: CASSLGLAGGEQYF. CDR3 bases: TGTGCCAGCAGCTTGGGACTAGCGGGAGGGGAGCAGTACTTC.

The genes are TRBV2 and TRBJ1-5; 8 bases are shared with TRBD1. This CDR3 spans 18 amino acids. Trimming removed 3 bases from V and 1 base from J; junction bases left unmatched: 11. The germline CDR1 and CDR2 sequences are SNHLY and FYNNEI. The CDR3 sequence is CASSEWGTGLASNQPQHF. The CDR3 coding sequence is TGTGCCAGCAGTGAGTGGGGGACAGGCCTAGCCAGCAATCAGCCCCAGCATTTT.

The J gene is TRBJ2-3, the V gene TRBV27, with 9 bases lining up with TRBD2. Germline V CDR1 and CDR2: MNHEY, SMNVEV (reference sequence). Unmatched junction bases numbered 10, after V lost 6 bases and J lost 3 bases. The CDR3 is 16 amino acids. This CDR3 is CASSYLYSGRTDTQYF. In DNA, the CDR3 is TGTGCCAGCAGCTACCTTTACAGCGGGAGGACAGATACGCAGTATTTT.

This chain uses TRBV6-2 or TRBV6-3 with TRBJ1-1; weak D call: TRBD1 (5 bases). Germline assignment: CDR1 MNHEY and CDR2 SVGEGT. CDR3 length equals 14 residues. V was trimmed by 3 bases and J by 6 bases, leaving 14 bases between them. The CDR3 reads CASSYGGIGAEAFF. For the CDR3, the DNA is TGTGCCAGCAGTTATGGGGGGATTGGGGCTGAAGCTTTCTTT.

This rearrangement joins TRBV7-2 to TRBJ1-6; D unresolved. V lost 4 bases and J 2 bases, leaving 9 bases between the germline ends. The CDR3 contains 15 residues. Per germline, CDR1 SGHTA and CDR2 FQGNSA. The CDR3 here is CASSSSGAYNSPLHF. Here the CDR3 DNA reads TGTGCCAGCAGCTCCTCCGGTGCCTATAATTCACCCCTCCACTTT.

The chain combines TRBV24-1 with TRBJ2-3; TRBD1 agrees at 12 bases. The CDR3 runs 16 residues. CDR1 is KGHDR and CDR2 is SFDVKD in the germline V gene. V lost 2 bases and J lost 6; bases outside the gene matches: 5. In nucleotides, the CDR3 is TGTGCCACCAGTGATTCGTGGGGACAGGGGGCCGATACGCAGTATTTT. This sequence encodes CATSDSWGQGADTQYF.

This chain links TRBV19 with TRBJ1-1, with 7 bases identical to TRBD1. The CDR3 consists of 15 residues. Trimming removed 3 bases from V and 3 bases from J; junction bases left unmatched: 7. The germline gives CDR1 LNHDA, CDR2 SQIVND (reference sequence). CDR3 DNA sequence: TGTGCCAGTAGTATGGTACAGGGGTGGGACACTGAAGCTTTCTTT. Translated: CASSMVQGWDTEAFF.

CDR3 sequence (DNA): TGTGCCAGCAGCCCATACCTTGAAGGGACAGGGGTGTACGAGCAGTACTTC. It translates to CASSPYLEGTGVYEQYF. The chain recombines TRBV9 with TRBJ2-7; 10 nucleotides match TRBD1. From germline, CDR1 is SGDLS and CDR2 YYNGEE. V trimming: 4 bases; J trimming: 4 bases; junction bases outside the gene matches: 14. This CDR3 has 17 residues.

The chain uses TRBV19 and TRBJ2-2; 13 nucleotides match TRBD2. The CDR3 loop spans 14 amino acids. Germline V lookup: CDR1 LNHDA, CDR2 SQIVND (reference sequence). The V segment lost 9 bases and the J segment 4 bases; nucleotides outside the gene matches: 2. As DNA, the CDR3 is TGTGCCAGGGGACTAGCGGGAATCACCGGGGAGCTGTTTTTT. It translates to CARGLAGITGELFF.

V usage is TRBV6-6 and J usage is TRBJ1-2; TRBD1 matches at 7 bases. With 9 bases clipped from V and 8 bases from J, the junction kept 12 bases outside the gene matches. CDR1 MNHNY and CDR2 SVGAGI come from the germline V gene (reference sequence). CDR3 size: 13 residues. The CDR3 nucleotides read TGTGCCAGTTCCGCGACAGGGACTAGGGGCTACACCTTC. Its protein product is CASSATGTRGYTF.

V and J are TRBV2 and TRBJ2-3, with D unresolved. With 7 bases removed from V and 5 bases from J, the gap between germline ends came to 10 bases. In germline, CDR1 is SNHLY, CDR2 FYNNEI. The CDR3 consists of 12 residues. CDR3 amino acids: CASTGWRDTQYF. The CDR3 bases are TGTGCCAGCACTGGATGGAGAGATACGCAGTATTTT.

DNA for the CDR3: TGCGCCAGCAGCTCAGACTACGAGCAGTACTTC. It codes for CASSSDYEQYF. The chain couples TRBV5-1 to TRBJ2-7; D gene uncertain. CDR1 is SGHRS and CDR2 is YFSETQ in the germline V gene. The V end was cut by 3 bases, the J end by 3 bases, with 4 bases between. CDR3 length equals 11 residues.

V and J are TRBV30 and TRBJ1-5; 8 bases fit TRBD1. Germline V gene sequence: CDR1 GTSNPN, CDR2 SVGIG (reference sequence). With 0 bases clipped from V and 6 bases from J, the junction kept 4 bases outside the gene matches. The CDR3 covers 14 residues. CDR3 sequence reads: CAWSVLQGGQPQHF. CDR3 sequence (DNA): TGTGCCTGGAGTGTGTTACAGGGGGGTCAGCCCCAGCATTTT.

V gene TRBV5-1 combines with J gene TRBJ1-1; D ambiguous. The CDR3 spans 13 residues. V lost 4 bases and J lost 1, with 8 bases in between. The germline CDR1 and CDR2 sequences are SGHRS and YFSETQ. This CDR3 is CASSPQENTEAFF. CDR3 sequence (DNA): TGCGCCAGCAGCCCCCAGGAGAACACTGAAGCTTTCTTT.

The gene calls are TRBV28 and TRBJ2-2, with D perhaps TRBD2 (7 bases). The CDR3 loop spans 16 amino acids. Germline CDR1 is MDHEN and CDR2 is SYDVKM. V was cut by 4 bases and J by 4 bases, with 16 bases left in between. This chain's CDR3 is CASSSLYGGPTGELFF. The CDR3 DNA reads TGTGCCAGCAGTTCCCTCTACGGGGGGCCCACCGGGGAGCTGTTTTTT.

The gene calls are TRBV7-9 and TRBJ1-2; perhaps TRBD1 as D (5 bases). CDR1 SEHNR and CDR2 FQNEAQ come from the germline V gene (reference sequence). With 1 base removed from V and 6 bases from J, the gap between germline ends came to 12 bases. CDR3 length: 14 residues. In DNA form, the CDR3 reads TGTGCCAGCAGCTTAGGGGGGGAGGTGGATGGCTACACCTTC. This encodes CASSLGGEVDGYTF. Looking up the rest from reference TRBV7-9 and TRBJ1-2 gives the full variable domain: DTGVSQNPRHKITKRGQNVTFRCDPISEHNRLYWYRQTLGQGPEFLTYFQNEAQLEKSRLLSDRFSAERPKGSFSTLEIQRTEQGDSAMYLCASSLGGEVDGYTFGSGTRLTVV.